This T cell receptor (beta chain) was observed in a study of STAT5B mutations in CD4+ large granular lymphocyte leukemia. General study points: Main leukemic clonotypes were patient-specific, but under 30% appeared at low frequency elsewhere. Top patient clones used TRBV06 genes more often: 8/27 versus 2/35 in controls.

This CDR3 spans 13 amino acids. V gave up 4 bases and J gave up 3 bases, with 9 bases separating them. The germline gives CDR1 MNHNS, CDR2 SASEGT. As originally analysed: Lowest detectable productive clonotype frequency was 2.59 x 10-5. Sequencing was performed with immunoSEQ multiplex PCR; in TCRdb, only in-frame clones are kept and a portion is missing. Clone size and V and J calls were adopted from that table, with D and trimming inferred from the DNA. In the table there are about 35,000 clones, approximately 67% of which are singletons. In the case of this clone: Its specificity is unknown.

Healthy controls were blood donor buffy coats. The specimen was CD4+ T cells from blood buffy coats. The clonotype originates from a human donor in good health. The rearrangement links TRBV6-1 to TRBJ1-1, with TRBD1 as a possible D gene (5 bases). The CDR3 here is CASSAHRYTEAFF. In DNA form, the CDR3 reads TGTGCCAGCAGTGCCCACAGGTACACTGAAGCTTTCTTT.